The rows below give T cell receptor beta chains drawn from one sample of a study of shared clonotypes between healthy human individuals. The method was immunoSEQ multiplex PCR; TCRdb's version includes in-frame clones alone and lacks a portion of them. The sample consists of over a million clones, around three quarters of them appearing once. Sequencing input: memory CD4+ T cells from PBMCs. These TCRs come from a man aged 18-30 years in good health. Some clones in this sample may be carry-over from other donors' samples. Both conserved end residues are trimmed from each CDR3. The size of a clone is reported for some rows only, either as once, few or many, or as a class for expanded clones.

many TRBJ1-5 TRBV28 ASSFRIRPQH
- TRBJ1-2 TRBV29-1 SAAETNYGYT
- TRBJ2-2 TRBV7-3 ASSPGARETGELF
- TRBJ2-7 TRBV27 ASSFHGTGRSYEQY
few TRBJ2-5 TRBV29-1 SVSLSETQY
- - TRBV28 ASLKAGRITYEQY
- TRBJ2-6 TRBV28 ASRPTGANVLT
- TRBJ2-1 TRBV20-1 SASIGNEQF
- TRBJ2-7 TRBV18 ASSLGSARGEQY
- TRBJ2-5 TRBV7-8 ASSPVRSRRGETQY
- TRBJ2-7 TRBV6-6 ASRLGPAREQY
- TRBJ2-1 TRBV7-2 ASSLVPALAGGPNEQF
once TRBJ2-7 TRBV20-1 SAPLGAEQY
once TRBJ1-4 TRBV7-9 ASSRGWGEKLF
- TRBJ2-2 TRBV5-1 ASSLGDRRSPGELF
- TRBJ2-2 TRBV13 ASSLAGTLNTGELF
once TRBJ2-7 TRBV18 ASSLRASGTDIDYEQY
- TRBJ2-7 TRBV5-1 ASSLGVGGAVYEQY
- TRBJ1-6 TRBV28 ASSLTDSPLH
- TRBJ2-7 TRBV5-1 ASSLNVRTYEQY
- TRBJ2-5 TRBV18 ASSPTLLETQY
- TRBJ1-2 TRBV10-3 AISLRVVDGYT
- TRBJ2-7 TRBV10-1 ASIPTGAYEQY
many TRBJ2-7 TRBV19 ASSMTGRLDEQY
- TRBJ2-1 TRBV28 ASDRRPGLDTYNEQF
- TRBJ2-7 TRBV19 ASSVDRDRLYEQY
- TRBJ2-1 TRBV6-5 ASSLEDEQF
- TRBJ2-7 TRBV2 ASRLGQDWRTYEQY
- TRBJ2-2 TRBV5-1 ASRPQPRRDTGELF
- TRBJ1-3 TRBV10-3 AISESGDRRI